One sample yielded the 23 T cell receptor beta chains listed below, sequenced in a study of identical twins. TCRdb re-analysed the 5' RACE reads in MiXCR, keeping a single row per CDR3 protein. Among 1.5 million to 2 million distinct CDR3 sequences, under 35% were seen once, and the ten largest hold about 0.25%. The sequenced sample consisted of cord blood. The receptor source for this set is a newborn girl in good health.

V and J are TRBV29-1 and TRBJ2-1, with a tentative D call TRBD2 (7 bases). V dropped 6 bases and J dropped 2 bases, with 20 bases sitting between them. This CDR3 is built from 16 residues. Germline CDR1 is SQVTM and CDR2 is ANQGSEA. The CDR3 bases are TGCAGCGTCGATAACCGAGGGGGGGGCCCCTACAATGAGCAGTTCTTC. Its translation: CSVDNRGGGPYNEQFF.

The chain carries TRBV6-2 or TRBV6-3 and TRBJ1-2; weak D call: TRBD1 (5 bases). The V gene's germline CDR1 is MNHEY and CDR2 SVGEGT. The V end was cut by 5 bases, the J end by 4 bases, with 14 bases between. The length of the CDR3 is 14 residues. CDR3 nucleotides: TGTGCCAGCAGTAATCCGGGACCGGCCTATGGCTACACCTTC. Protein: CASSNPGPAYGYTF.

The chain uses TRBV11-2 and TRBJ2-1; 11 bases align to TRBD2. CDR3 length: 21 residues. J lost 5 bases, V lost 2 bases, and 20 bases had no gene match. The germline CDR1 and CDR2 sequences are SGHAT and FQNNGV. The CDR3 sequence: CASSLRGLPPLAGGIHNEQFF. CDR3 sequence (DNA): TGTGCCAGCAGCTTAAGGGGGCTACCCCCGTTAGCGGGAGGGATCCACAATGAGCAGTTCTTC.

V usage is TRBV20-1 and J usage is TRBJ1-4; D is undetermined. Germline lookup yields CDR1 DFQATT and CDR2 SNEGSKA (reference sequence). The CDR3 has 13 residues. Trimming took off 3 bases at V and 8 bases at J, with 13 bases between the two ends. The CDR3 DNA is TGCAGTGCTAGCCGCTCAGCGGAGGAAAAACTGTTTTTT. It is translated as CSASRSAEEKLFF.

The chain links TRBV7-8 to TRBJ2-1; D ambiguous. V dropped 4 bases and J dropped 0 bases, with 13 bases sitting between them. Per the germline V gene, CDR1 is SGHVS and CDR2 is FQNEAQ. CDR3 length equals 16 residues. The CDR3: CASSSATPNSYNEQFF. In DNA form, the CDR3 reads TGTGCCAGCAGCTCCGCTACACCGAACTCCTACAATGAGCAGTTCTTC.

This rearrangement joins TRBV12-3 or TRBV12-4 to TRBJ2-5, with TRBD2 matching 11 bases. V gave up 5 bases and J gave up 4 bases; unmatched junction bases: 6. This CDR3 comprises 15 residues. The CDR3 sequence is CASSPTSGARETQYF. DNA for the CDR3: TGTGCCAGCAGTCCGACTAGCGGGGCGCGAGAGACCCAGTACTTC.

This clonotype was found once. The rearrangement links TRBV12-3 or TRBV12-4 to TRBJ2-1; D is perhaps TRBD1 (8 bases). Trimming cost V 5 bases and J 10 bases, with 24 bases left between them. The CDR3 is 16 amino acids. This chain's CDR3 is CASSPWTGRTSLEQFF. The CDR3 DNA sequence: TGTGCCAGCAGTCCCTGGACAGGGCGGACTAGTCTGGAGCAGTTCTTC.

The V call is TRBV7-9, the J call TRBJ2-5; TRBD1 matches 7 bases. The V and J ends lost 7 bases and 4 bases, in that order; junction bases with no gene match: 12. CDR1 SEHNR and CDR2 FQNEAQ come from the germline V gene (reference sequence). This CDR3 is built from 15 residues. The CDR3 region has the DNA TGTGCCAGCAAGATACAGGGGCCGGGCGGAGAGACCCAGTACTTC. Translating it yields CASKIQGPGGETQYF.

This clonotype came up many times. Compared with germline, one end of the junction differs, possibly owing to a read error. The rearrangement links TRBV5-1 to TRBJ2-3; D possibly uses TRBD1 or TRBD2 (5 bases each). Per the germline V gene, CDR1 is SGHRS and CDR2 is YFSETQ. This CDR3 spans 13 amino acids. This CDR3 is CASSWDSTDTQYF. The CDR3 coding sequence is TGTGCCAGCAGTTGGGACAGCACAGATACGCAGTATTTT.

This clonotype was counted only a few times. The chain employs TRBV29-1 and TRBJ2-7; D is unresolved. Germline lookup yields CDR1 SQVTM and CDR2 ANQGSEA. CDR3 length: 12 residues. Trimming pared 2 bases from V and 3 bases from J, leaving 8 bases between. The CDR3 loop is CSVEINSYEQYF. The CDR3 DNA is TGCAGCGTTGAAATTAACAGCTACGAGCAGTACTTC.

This clonotype was observed a few times. The gene calls are TRBV7-9 and TRBJ2-7, with D perhaps matching TRBD1 (6 bases). The closer fit of TRBJ2-5 to the DNA end suggests the J call may be wrong. Germline V gives CDR1 SEHNR, CDR2 FQNEAQ (reference sequence). The CDR3 runs 15 residues. CDR3 residues: CASSILQGRGETQYF. CDR3 nucleotide sequence: TGTGCCAGCAGCATTCTACAGGGTCGCGGGGAGACCCAGTACTTC.

This clonotype was seen only a few times. The chain has TRBV11-2 and TRBJ1-5; 8 bases line up with TRBD1. CDR3 length: 16 amino acids. Trimming took 1 base from V and 7 from J; bases not matched to a gene: 9. Germline V gene sequence: CDR1 SGHAT, CDR2 FQNNGV. CDR3 nucleotides: TGTGCCAGCAGCTTAGGCACAGGGGGTCGAGGGCAGCCCCAGCATTTT. Its translation: CASSLGTGGRGQPQHF.

This clonotype was counted ten times or more. The V call is TRBV6-5, the J call TRBJ1-6; 8 bases fit TRBD1. The length of the CDR3 is 17 residues. With 2 bases clipped from V and 6 bases from J, the junction kept 9 bases outside the gene matches. Germline V gives CDR1 MNHEY, CDR2 SVGAGI. This CDR3 is CASSYTSGQGFNSPLHF. For the CDR3, the DNA is TGTGCCAGCAGTTACACCAGCGGACAGGGCTTTAATTCACCCCTCCACTTT.

The J gene is TRBJ2-1, the V gene TRBV27; TRBD2 matches at 12 bases. Trimming took 3 bases from V and 6 from J; bases not matched to a gene: 6. Germline values: CDR1 MNHEY, CDR2 SMNVEV (reference sequence). The CDR3 extends over 16 amino acids. The CDR3 bases are TGTGCCAGCAGTTTCGGGCTAGCGGGAGGGGTCAATGAGCAGTTCTTC. It is translated as CASSFGLAGGVNEQFF.

Notes on this clonotype: At one end, the junction sequence differs from germline, possibly due to a read error. The gene calls are TRBV27 and TRBJ2-4, with D uncertain. TRBJ2-7 matches the DNA end more closely, so the J call is doubtful. The germline V gene has CDR1 MNHEY and CDR2 SMNVEV (reference sequence). The CDR3 length is 13 residues. CDR3 protein: CAGRGQFPYEQYF. CDR3 coding DNA: TGTGCCGGCAGAGGTCAGTTTCCCTACGAGCAGTACTTC.

A remark on this clonotype: Possible read error: a much larger clone is one base away. The V and J genes are TRBV6-5 and TRBJ2-7; D is possibly TRBD1 (5 bases). The germline CDR1 and CDR2 sequences are MNHEY and SVGAGI. This CDR3 is 12 amino acids long. CDR3 residues: CAGSYRWGEQYF. CDR3 coding DNA: TGTGCCGGCAGTTACAGGTGGGGTGAGCAGTACTTC.

This clonotype was observed many times. J is TRBJ2-1 and V is TRBV29-1, with D unclear. The CDR3 has 14 residues. The V end lost 3 bases, the J end lost 0 bases, and 9 bases lay between the germline ends. Germline V gene data show CDR1 as SQVTM and CDR2 as ANQGSEA. The CDR3 bases are TGCAGCGTTGACGCAGCCAGCTCCTACAATGAGCAGTTCTTC. It specifies CSVDAASSYNEQFF.

On this clonotype: A read error is likely, as this CDR3 ends without the conserved phenylalanine or tryptophan. The gene calls are TRBV2 and TRBJ2-7; 7 positions agree with TRBD2. CDR1 is SNHLY, CDR2 FYNNEI, per germline. This CDR3 spans 15 amino acids. V trimming: 0 bases; J trimming: 6 bases; junction bases outside the gene matches: 8. The CDR3 region is CASSEAPAGVSEQYS. The DNA for the CDR3 is TGTGCCAGCAGTGAAGCGCCTGCGGGAGTCAGCGAGCAGTACTCC.

This clonotype has just a few counts. J is TRBJ2-5 and V is TRBV27; D is perhaps TRBD1 (6 bases). The J call may be faulty, since TRBJ2-7 better matches the DNA end. Germline V gene sequence: CDR1 MNHEY, CDR2 SMNVEV (reference sequence). This CDR3 comprises 15 residues. The CDR3 nucleotides read TGTGCCAGCAGTCCACATGAGACAGGAGGCCACGAGCAGTACTTC. As protein: CASSPHETGGHEQYF.

As DNA, the CDR3 is TGTGCCAGCAGCCGGGACAGGGTATGGGTGACGGGTCCCAATGAGCAGTTCTTC. Residues: CASSRDRVWVTGPNEQFF. This sequence joins TRBV14 and TRBJ2-1, with 9 bases identical to TRBD1. CDR1 is SGHDN and CDR2 is FVKESK in the germline V gene. J lost 6 bases, V lost 4 bases, and 16 bases had no gene match. The CDR3 covers 18 residues.

This clonotype was observed a few times. The CDR3 nucleotides read TGTGCCAGCAGCTCCCGTTATAGTTCTACGACAGGCACAGATACGCAGTATTTT. Its protein product is CASSSRYSSTTGTDTQYF. V is TRBV7-6 and J is TRBJ2-3; the D gene is possibly TRBD1 (5 bases). The CDR3 loop spans 18 amino acids. V was cut by 4 bases and J by 1 base, with 21 bases left in between. CDR1 is SGHVS, CDR2 FNYEAQ, per germline.

Only a few counts were recorded for this clonotype. This chain uses TRBV10-3 with TRBJ2-3, with 7 positions matching TRBD1. Germline V gene lookup returns CDR1 ENHRY and CDR2 SYGVKD. This CDR3 region has 18 residues. V was clipped by 5 bases and J by 0 bases; unmatched bases: 14. The CDR3 sequence: CAISSPDRARSSTDTQYF. CDR3 DNA: TGTGCCATCAGTAGCCCTGACAGGGCTAGATCTAGCACAGATACGCAGTATTTT.

The chain has TRBV12-3 or TRBV12-4 and TRBJ2-3; TRBD2 is a possible D gene (5 bases). The V gene lost 3 bases and the J gene lost 15 bases, with 19 bases spanning the gap. The CDR3 loop spans 13 amino acids. CDR3 loop: CASSFTGRDMQYF. The CDR3 DNA is TGTGCCAGCAGTTTTACGGGAAGAGATATGCAATATTTT.